This T cell receptor (beta chain) came from a study of PD-1 blockade in mismatch repair-deficient tumors. Study summary: All were previously treated, progressing patients with about a dozen mismatch repair-deficient cancer types.

Here immunoSEQ multiplex PCR was the method, and the copy in TCRdb shows in-frame clones only, minus some. Of around 33,000 clones listed, approximately 84% were seen once; the top ten hold under 3.5%. The CDR3 is 13 residues long. Trimming cost V 5 bases and J 8 bases; bases outside gene matches: 4. In germline, CDR1 is MGHRA, CDR2 YSYEKL. Every patient had mismatch repair deficiency by PCR or immunohistochemistry. This specimen was PBMCs, taken roughly 6 weeks after starting pembrolizumab. This receptor was taken from an adult with mismatch repair-deficient cancer. This sequence joins TRBV4-1 and TRBJ2-1, with 9 bases identical to TRBD1. CDR3 region: CASSWTGVDEQFF. In DNA form, the CDR3 reads TGCGCCAGCAGCTGGACAGGGGTGGATGAGCAGTTCTTC.